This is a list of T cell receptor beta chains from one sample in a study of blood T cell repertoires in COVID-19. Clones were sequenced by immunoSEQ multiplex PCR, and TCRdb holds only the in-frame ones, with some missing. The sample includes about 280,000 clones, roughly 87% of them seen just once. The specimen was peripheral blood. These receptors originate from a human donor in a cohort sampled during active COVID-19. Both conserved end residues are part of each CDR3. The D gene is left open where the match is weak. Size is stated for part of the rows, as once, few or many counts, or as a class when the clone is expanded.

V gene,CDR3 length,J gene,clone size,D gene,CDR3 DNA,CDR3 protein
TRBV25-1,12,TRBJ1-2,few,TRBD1,TGTGCCAGCAGGCAGGGGGGCTATGGCTACACCTTC,CASRQGGYGYTF
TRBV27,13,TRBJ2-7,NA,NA,TGTGCCAGCAGTTTTTCCGGGACACCTCAGCAGTACTTC,CASSFSGTPQQYF
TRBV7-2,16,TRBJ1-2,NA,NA,TGTGCCAGCAGCCCCAGGACAGAAGCACCTAACTATGGCTACACCTTC,CASSPRTEAPNYGYTF
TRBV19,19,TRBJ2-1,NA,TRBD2,TGTGCCAGTAGTATAGCAACGGCTCGGATTGGCGGGAGGGCCAATGAGCAGTTCTTC,CASSIATARIGGRANEQFF
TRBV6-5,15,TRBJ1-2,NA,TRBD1,TGTGCCAGCACTCAATCCAGGACAGGGGCGGGAGGCTACACCTTC,CASTQSRTGAGGYTF
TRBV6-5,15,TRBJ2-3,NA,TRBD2,TGTGCCAGCAGTTACGGTACTAGCGGGTTAAATACGCAGTATTTT,CASSYGTSGLNTQYF
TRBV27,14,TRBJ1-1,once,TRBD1,TGTGCCAGCAGGGTGGGACAGACTTACACTGAAGCTTTCTTT,CASRVGQTYTEAFF
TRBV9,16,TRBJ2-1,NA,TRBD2,TGTGCCAGCAGCCCTAGCGGTCTAGGCGCCTACAATGAGCAGTTCTTC,CASSPSGLGAYNEQFF
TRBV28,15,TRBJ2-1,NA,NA,TGTGCCAGCAGCCCTATCTTGCCCTACTACAATGAGCAGTTCTTC,CASSPILPYYNEQFF
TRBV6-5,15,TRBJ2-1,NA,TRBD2,TGTGCCAGCAGTTTGACTAGCGGGGTGTACAATGAGCAGTTCTTC,CASSLTSGVYNEQFF
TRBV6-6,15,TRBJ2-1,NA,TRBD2,TGTGCCAGCAGTTACGGCGGGAGTCGCCAGTTTGAGCAGTTCTTC,CASSYGGSRQFEQFF
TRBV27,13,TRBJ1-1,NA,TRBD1,TGTGCCAACAACAGCAGGGGGAGGACTGAAGCTTTCTTT,CANNSRGRTEAFF
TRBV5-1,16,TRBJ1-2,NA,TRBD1,TGCGCCAGCAGCTTGGGAAAGACAGGGGCGTACTATGGCTACACCTTC,CASSLGKTGAYYGYTF
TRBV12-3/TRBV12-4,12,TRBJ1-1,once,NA,TGTGCCAGCACCTTAGGGGGTCCGGCGGCTTTCTTT,CASTLGGPAAFF
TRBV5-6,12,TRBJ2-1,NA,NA,TGTGCCAGCAGCCGACTAAGGGATGAGCAGTTCTTC,CASSRLRDEQFF
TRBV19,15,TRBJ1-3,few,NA,TGTGCCAGTAGTCAAACAGCAAACTCTGGAAACACCATATATTTT,CASSQTANSGNTIYF
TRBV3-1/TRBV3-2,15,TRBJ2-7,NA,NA,TGTGCCAGCAGCCAAAACCCGACTAGTACGTACGAGCAGTACTTC,CASSQNPTSTYEQYF
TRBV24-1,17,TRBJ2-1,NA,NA,TGTGCCACCAGTGACTCGACAGGCCATAGCTCCTACAATGAGCAGTTCTTC,CATSDSTGHSSYNEQFF
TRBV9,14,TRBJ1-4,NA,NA,TGTGCCAGCAGCGTAGCAGGCGGGGGAGAAAAACTGTTTTTT,CASSVAGGGEKLFF
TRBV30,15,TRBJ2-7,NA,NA,TGTGCCTGGAGTGTACTAGGGAAACCGACCTACGAGCAGTACTTC,CAWSVLGKPTYEQYF
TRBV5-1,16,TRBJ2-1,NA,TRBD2,TGCGCCAGCAGCTTGGGCGGGGGGAGCTCCTACAATGAGCAGTTCTTC,CASSLGGGSSYNEQFF
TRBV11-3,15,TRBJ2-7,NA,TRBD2,TGTGCCAGCAGCTTAGAAGGCGGGAGTAATTACGAGCAGTACTTC,CASSLEGGSNYEQYF